Listed here is a single T cell receptor (beta chain). What it recognizes is unknown. TCRdb's table, derived via immunoSEQ multiplex PCR, lists solely in-frame clones and lacks some. The table shows 150,000 or so clones, with roughly nine tenths occurring only once. This sample was taken from a study of cytomegalovirus exposure and HLA in healthy donors. Study-wide results and caveats: In vitro testing confirmed three CMV-associated chains as specific for CMV antigens.

Germline V CDR1 and CDR2: SGDLS, YYNGEE. Deletions cut 6 bases from V and 2 bases from J, with 11 bases between. This CDR3 contains 13 residues. The TCR sequence derives from a woman under 30 in good health and CMV-seropositive. The V and J genes are TRBV9 and TRBJ1-2; possibly TRBD1 for D (6 bases). Sequencing was performed on PBMCs. The CDR3 here is CASTATGNYGYTF. For the CDR3, the DNA is TGTGCCAGCACCGCGACAGGAAACTATGGCTACACCTTC.